This TCR beta chain was captured in a study of CD4 T cells in relation to SARS-CoV-2 and coronaviruses. The wider study: ViraFEST: approximately 10-day antigen culture of PBMCs, then TCR beta CDR3 sequencing. Controls used an HIV-1 Nef peptide pool or no peptide.

Unexposed donor CD4+ T cells date from about 2011-2018, before the COVID-19 pandemic. CD4+ T cells were isolated from the cells after around 9 days of culture. Cultures held some 1.8 million PBMCs per well with about 10 IU/ml IL-2. The assay was immunoSEQ multiplex PCR, and TCRdb's table has in-frame clones only and misses some. The repertoire holds around 23,000 clones, with around 68% as singletons. This clone was counted once. Its antigen is still unknown. The source of this sequence is a human donor in good health. Sample: CD4+ T cells from PBMCs, cultured in vitro.

As DNA, the CDR3 is TGTGCCAGCAGTGGACTCAGGGGGCGTCCCCAGGGGCAGTACTTC. It encodes CASSGLRGRPQGQYF. The rearrangement links TRBV27 to TRBJ2-7; 8 bases fit TRBD1. Germline CDR1 is MNHEY and CDR2 is SMNVEV (reference sequence). V dropped 5 bases and J dropped 9; count of bases not matched to a gene: 15. The CDR3 extends over 15 amino acids.